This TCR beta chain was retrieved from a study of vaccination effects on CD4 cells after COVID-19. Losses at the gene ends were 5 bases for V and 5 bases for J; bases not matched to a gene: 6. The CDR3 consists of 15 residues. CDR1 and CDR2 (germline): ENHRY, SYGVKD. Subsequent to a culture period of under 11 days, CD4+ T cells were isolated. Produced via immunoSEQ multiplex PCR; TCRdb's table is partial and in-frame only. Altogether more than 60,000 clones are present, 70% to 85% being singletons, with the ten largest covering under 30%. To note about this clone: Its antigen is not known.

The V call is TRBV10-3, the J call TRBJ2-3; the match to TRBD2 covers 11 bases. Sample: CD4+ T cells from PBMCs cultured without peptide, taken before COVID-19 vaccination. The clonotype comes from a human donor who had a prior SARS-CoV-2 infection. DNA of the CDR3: TGTGCCATCAGTCATAGCGGGGGGGCGGGAGATACGCAGTATTTT. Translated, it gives CAISHSGGAGDTQYF.